The T cell receptor beta chain described here comes from a study of T-cell memory formation after mild COVID-19. Study context: Across donors, TCR clusters were largely donor specific.

Remarks on this clonotype: The antigen is not known.

This CDR3 is built from 12 residues. V lost 2 bases to trimming and J lost 3 bases, with 3 bases between them. CDR1 MNHEY and CDR2 SVGEGT come from the germline V gene. Employing constant-segment primers, 5'RACE generated TCR alpha and TCR beta cDNA libraries bearing sample barcodes and UMIs. A single record per CDR3 protein comes from TCRdb applying MiXCR to the 5' RACE reads. The sample has about 16,000 distinct CDR3 sequences; 20% to 30% are singletons. Study-wide findings and caveats: Balance between CD4 and CD8 was seen in clones contracting day 15 to 85, and a CD4+ lean was seen in later expanders. In pre-infection memory, a portion of responding clones appeared, which suggested that cross-reactive memory joined.

The TCR was taken from a man aged 18-30 years who had mild COVID-19 (a few samples of this study predate the infection). Cell type and time point are not known. The sequencing sample was made of PBMCs or a T cell subset sorted from them (not recorded which). V gene TRBV6-2 or TRBV6-3 combines with J gene TRBJ2-3, with D hard to call. CDR3 region: CASSYITDTQYF. The CDR3 region has the DNA TGTGCCAGCAGTTACATAACAGATACGCAGTATTTT.